This T cell receptor (beta chain) was captured by sequencing in a study of somatic mutations in cytotoxic T cells in rheumatoid arthritis. Trimming cost V 0 bases and J 3 bases; bases outside gene matches: 3. This CDR3 contains 15 residues. Germline CDR1 is SGHDT and CDR2 is YYEEEE. Measured with immunoSEQ multiplex PCR; TCRdb has only the in-frame clones, and not every one. The sample holds tens of thousands of clones, 65% to 85% seen once. The chain uses TRBV5-6 and TRBJ1-5; 7 nucleotides align to TRBD1. This receptor was obtained from an adult with rheumatoid arthritis. Sequencing used CD8+ T cells sorted from blood. The chain's CDR3 is CASSLGGTDNQPQHF. The CDR3 nucleotides read TGTGCCAGCAGCTTGGGGGGGACAGACAATCAGCCCCAGCATTTT.